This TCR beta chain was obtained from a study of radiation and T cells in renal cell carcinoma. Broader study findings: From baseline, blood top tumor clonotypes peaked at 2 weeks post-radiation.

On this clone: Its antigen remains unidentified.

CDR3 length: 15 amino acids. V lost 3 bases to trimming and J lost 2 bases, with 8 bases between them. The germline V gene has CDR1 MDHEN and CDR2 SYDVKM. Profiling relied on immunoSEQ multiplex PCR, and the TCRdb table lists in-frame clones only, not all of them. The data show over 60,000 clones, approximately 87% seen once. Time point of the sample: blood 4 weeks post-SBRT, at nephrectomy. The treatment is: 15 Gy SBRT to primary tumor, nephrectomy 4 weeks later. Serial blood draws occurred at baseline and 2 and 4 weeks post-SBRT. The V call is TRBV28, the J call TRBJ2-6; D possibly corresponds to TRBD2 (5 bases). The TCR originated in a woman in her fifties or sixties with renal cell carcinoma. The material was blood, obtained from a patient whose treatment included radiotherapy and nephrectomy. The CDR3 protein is CASSFGAAGANVLTF. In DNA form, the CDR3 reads TGTGCCAGCAGTTTCGGAGCGGCTGGGGCCAACGTCCTGACTTTC.